This TCR beta chain appears in the sequencing data of a study of blood T cell repertoires in COVID-19. Study at large: Samples came from the United States, Italy and Spain, spanning acute and convalescent COVID-19. PBMCs, B-cell-depleted T cells, or T cells were the source of the cDNA or gDNA that made up the material.

In the original processing: Amplification with reference gene primers provided the estimates of nucleated cell counts. Only in-frame clones appear in the TCRdb table, and some are missing; sequencing was by immunoSEQ multiplex PCR. V, J and clone size reflect that table, while D and trimming were determined from the DNA. The sample lists 150,000 or so clones; 80% to 90% were seen once. CDR1 and CDR2 from the germline V gene are SGHTA and FQGNSA. The CDR3 covers 14 residues. Trimming left V 1 base short and J 0 bases short, with 6 bases between. The chain combines TRBV7-2 with TRBJ1-2, with D unclear. This sequence was found in a human donor in a cohort sampled during active COVID-19. Material for sequencing was peripheral blood. CDR3 region: CASSLGTSNYGYTF. The DNA of the CDR3 is TGTGCCAGCAGCTTAGGGACTTCTAACTATGGCTACACCTTC.